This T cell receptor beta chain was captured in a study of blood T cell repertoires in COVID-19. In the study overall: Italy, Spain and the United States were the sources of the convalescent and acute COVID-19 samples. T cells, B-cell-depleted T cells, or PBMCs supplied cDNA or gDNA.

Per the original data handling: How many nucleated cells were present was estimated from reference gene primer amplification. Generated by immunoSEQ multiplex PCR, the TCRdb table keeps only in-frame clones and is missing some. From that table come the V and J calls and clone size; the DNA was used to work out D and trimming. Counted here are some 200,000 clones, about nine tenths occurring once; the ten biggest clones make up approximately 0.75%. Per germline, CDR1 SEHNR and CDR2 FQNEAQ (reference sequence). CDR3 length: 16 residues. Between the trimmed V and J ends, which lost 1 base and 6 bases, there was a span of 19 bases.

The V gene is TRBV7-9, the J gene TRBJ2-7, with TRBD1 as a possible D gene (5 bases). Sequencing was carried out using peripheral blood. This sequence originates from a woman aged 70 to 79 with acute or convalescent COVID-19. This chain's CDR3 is CASSLVFGAATGEQYF. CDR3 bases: TGTGCCAGCAGCTTAGTGTTTGGGGCCGCCACGGGCGAGCAGTACTTC.